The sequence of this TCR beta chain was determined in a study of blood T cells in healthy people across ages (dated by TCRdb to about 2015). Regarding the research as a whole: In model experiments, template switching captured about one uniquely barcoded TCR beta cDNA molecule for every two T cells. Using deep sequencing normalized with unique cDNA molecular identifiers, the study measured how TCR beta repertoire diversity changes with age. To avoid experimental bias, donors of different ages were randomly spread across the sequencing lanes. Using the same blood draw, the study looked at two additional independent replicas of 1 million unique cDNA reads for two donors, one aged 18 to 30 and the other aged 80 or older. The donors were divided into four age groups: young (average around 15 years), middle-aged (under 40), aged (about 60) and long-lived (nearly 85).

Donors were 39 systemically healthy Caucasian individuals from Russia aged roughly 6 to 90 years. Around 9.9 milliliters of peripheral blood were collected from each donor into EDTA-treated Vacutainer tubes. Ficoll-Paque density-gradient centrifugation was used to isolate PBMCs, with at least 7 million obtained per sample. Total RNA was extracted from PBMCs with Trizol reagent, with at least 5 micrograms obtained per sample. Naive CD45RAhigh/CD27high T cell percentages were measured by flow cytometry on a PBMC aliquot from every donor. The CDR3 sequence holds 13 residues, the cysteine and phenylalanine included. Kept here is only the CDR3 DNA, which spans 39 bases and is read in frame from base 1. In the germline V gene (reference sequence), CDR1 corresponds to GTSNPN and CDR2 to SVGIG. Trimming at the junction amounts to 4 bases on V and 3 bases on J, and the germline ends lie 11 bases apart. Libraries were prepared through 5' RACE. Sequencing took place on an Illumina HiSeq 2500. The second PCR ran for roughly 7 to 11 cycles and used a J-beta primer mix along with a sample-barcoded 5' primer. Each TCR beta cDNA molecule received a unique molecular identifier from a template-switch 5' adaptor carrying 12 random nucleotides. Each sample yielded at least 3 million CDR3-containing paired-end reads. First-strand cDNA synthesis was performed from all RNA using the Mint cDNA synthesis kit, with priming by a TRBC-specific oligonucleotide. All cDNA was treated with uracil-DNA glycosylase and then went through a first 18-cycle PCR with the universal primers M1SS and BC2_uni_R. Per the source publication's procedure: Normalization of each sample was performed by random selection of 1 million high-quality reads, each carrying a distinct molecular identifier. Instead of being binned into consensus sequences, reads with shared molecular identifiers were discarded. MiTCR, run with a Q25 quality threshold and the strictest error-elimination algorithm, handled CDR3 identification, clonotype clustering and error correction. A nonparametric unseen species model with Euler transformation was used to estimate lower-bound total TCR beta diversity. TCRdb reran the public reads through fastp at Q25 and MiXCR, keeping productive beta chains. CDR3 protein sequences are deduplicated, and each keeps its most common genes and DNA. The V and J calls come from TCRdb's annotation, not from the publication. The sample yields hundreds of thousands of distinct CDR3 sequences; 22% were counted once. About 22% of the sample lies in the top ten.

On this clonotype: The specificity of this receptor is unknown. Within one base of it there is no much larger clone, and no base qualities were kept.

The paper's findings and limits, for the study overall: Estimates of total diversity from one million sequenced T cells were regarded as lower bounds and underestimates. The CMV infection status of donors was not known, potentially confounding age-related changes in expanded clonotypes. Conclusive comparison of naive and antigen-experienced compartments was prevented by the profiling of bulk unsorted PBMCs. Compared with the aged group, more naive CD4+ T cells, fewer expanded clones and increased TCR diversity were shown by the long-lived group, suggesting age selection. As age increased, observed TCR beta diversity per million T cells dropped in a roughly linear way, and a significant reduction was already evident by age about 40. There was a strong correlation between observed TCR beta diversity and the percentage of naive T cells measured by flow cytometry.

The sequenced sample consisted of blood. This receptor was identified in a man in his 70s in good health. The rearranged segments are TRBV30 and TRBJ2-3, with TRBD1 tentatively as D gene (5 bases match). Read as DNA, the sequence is TGTGCCTGGAAAATAAAGGGGACAGATACGCAGTATTTT. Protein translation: CAWKIKGTDTQYF.